This T cell receptor beta chain is drawn from a study of cytomegalovirus exposure and HLA in healthy donors. Study outcomes and limitations: It is likely that the observed cluster of highly shared sequence variants was a sequencing artifact. TCR beta chains associated with HLA were, in a later analysis, more clonally expanded than equally common others. Later, an analysis found that common viral pathogens appeared to be linked with several of the most significant clusters.

CDR1 is SGHTA, CDR2 FQGNSA, per germline. The CDR3 contains 14 residues. The V and J ends lost 1 base and 7 bases, in that order; junction bases with no gene match: 3. Details on this clone: Its antigen is undetermined.

Both 60 Vbeta primers and 13 Jbeta primers went into the PCR. Sequencing used immunoSEQ multiplex PCR; TCRdb keeps in-frame clones, though not all of them. Here the sample table reports 35,000 to 50,000 clones. The V and J genes are TRBV7-2 and TRBJ1-4; the match to TRBD1 covers 7 bases. Sequencing was performed on PBMCs. This sequence was found in a woman aged 25 to 45 in good health and CMV-seropositive. The CDR3 DNA is TGTGCCAGCAGCTTAGGACAGGGAGGTGAAAAACTGTTTTTT. This encodes CASSLGQGGEKLFF.